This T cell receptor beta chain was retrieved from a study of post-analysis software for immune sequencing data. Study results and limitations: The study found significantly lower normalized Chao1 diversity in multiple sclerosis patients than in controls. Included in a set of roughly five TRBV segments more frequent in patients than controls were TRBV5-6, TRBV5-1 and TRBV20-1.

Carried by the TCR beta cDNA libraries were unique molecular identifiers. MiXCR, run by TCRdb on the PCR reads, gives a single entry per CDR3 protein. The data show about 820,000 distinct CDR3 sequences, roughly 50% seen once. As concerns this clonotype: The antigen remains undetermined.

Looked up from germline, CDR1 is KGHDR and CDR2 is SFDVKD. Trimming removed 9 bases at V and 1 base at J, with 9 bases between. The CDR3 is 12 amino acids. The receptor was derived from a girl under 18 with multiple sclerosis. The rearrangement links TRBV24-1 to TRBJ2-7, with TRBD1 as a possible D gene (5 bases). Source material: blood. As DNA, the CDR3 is TGTGCCACCGGGGCGCCTTCCTACGAGCAGTACTTC. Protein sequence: CATGAPSYEQYF.